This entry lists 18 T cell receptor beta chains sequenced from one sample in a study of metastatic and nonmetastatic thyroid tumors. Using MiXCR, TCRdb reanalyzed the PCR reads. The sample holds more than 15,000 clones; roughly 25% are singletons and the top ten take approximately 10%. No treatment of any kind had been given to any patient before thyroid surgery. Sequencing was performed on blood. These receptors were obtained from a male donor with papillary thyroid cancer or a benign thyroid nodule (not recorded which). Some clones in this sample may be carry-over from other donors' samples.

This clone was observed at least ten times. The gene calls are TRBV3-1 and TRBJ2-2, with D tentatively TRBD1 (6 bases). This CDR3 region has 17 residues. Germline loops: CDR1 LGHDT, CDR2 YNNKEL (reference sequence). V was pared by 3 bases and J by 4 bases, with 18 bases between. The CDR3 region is CASSQAGTTLSTGELFF. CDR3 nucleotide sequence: TGTGCCAGCAGCCAGGCCGGGACAACGCTTTCCACCGGGGAGCTGTTTTTT.

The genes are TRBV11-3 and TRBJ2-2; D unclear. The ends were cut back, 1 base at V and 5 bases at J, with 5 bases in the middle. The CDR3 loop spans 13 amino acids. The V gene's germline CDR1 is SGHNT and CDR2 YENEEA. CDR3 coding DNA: TGTGCCAGCAGCTTAGGAGAGACCGGGGAGCTGTTTTTT. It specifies CASSLGETGELFF.

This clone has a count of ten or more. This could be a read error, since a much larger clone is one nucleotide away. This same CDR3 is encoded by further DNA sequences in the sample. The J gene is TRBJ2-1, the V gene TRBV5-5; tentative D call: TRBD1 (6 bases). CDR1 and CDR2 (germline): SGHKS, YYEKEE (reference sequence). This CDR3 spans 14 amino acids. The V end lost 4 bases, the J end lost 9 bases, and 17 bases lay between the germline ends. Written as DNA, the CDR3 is TGTGCCAGCAGCCTGGCCCTACAGGGTCCTGAGCAGTTCTTC. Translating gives CASSLALQGPEQFF.

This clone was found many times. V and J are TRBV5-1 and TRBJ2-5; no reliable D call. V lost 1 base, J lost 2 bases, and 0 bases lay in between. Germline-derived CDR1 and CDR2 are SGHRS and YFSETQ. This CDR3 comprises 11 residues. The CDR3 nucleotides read TGCGCCAGCAGCTTGCAAGAGACCCAGTACTTC. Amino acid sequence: CASSLQETQYF.

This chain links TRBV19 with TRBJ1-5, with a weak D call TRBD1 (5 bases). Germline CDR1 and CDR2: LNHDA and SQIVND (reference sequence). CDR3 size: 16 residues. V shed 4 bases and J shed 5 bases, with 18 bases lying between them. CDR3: CASSRSVQGGYQPQHF. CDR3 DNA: TGTGCCAGTAGTAGAAGCGTGCAGGGCGGATATCAGCCCCAGCATTTT.

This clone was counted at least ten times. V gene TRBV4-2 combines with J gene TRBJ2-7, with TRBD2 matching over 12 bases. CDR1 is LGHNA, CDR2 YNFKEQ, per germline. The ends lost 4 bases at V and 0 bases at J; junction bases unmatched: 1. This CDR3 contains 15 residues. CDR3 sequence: CASSPTSGSSYEQYF. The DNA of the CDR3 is TGTGCCAGCAGCCCGACTAGCGGGAGCTCCTACGAGCAGTACTTC.

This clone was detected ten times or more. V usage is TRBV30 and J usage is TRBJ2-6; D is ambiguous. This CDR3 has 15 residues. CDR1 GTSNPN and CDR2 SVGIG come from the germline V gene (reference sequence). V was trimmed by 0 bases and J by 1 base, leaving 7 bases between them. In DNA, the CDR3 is TGTGCCTGGAGTGTAGGTGAATCTGGGGCCAACGTCCTGACTTTC. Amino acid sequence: CAWSVGESGANVLTF.

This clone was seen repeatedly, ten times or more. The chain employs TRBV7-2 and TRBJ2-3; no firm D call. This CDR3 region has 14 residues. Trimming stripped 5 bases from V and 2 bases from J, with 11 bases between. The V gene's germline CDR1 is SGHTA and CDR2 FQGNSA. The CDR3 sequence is CASSLRIHTDTQYF. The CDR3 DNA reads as TGTGCCAGCAGCCTTAGAATACACACAGATACGCAGTATTTT.

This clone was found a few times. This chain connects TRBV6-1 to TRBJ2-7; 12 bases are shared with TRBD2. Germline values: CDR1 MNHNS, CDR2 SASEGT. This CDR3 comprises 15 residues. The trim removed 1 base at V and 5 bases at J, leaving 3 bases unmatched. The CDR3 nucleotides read TGTGCCAGCAGTGAAGGACTAGCGGGAGTAAACGAGCAGTACGTC. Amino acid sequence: CASSEGLAGVNEQYV.

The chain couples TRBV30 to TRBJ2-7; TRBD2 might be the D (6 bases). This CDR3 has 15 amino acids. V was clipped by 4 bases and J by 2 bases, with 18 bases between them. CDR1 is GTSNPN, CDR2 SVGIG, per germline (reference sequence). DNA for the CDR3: TGTGCCTGGAATCTGCGGGCGGGACCCCCCTACGAGCAGTACTTC. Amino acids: CAWNLRAGPPYEQYF.

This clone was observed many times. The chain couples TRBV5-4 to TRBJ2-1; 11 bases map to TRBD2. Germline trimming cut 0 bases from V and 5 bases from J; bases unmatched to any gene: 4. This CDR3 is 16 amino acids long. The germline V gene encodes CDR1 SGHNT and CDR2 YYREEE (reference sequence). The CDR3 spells CASSLGTSGLHNEQFF. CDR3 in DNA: TGTGCCAGCAGCTTGGGGACTAGCGGGCTCCACAATGAGCAGTTCTTC.

The CDR3 DNA is TGTGCCAGCAGTTCGTGGACCGGGGACTATGGCTACACCTTC. This translates into CASSSWTGDYGYTF. The V call is TRBV28, the J call TRBJ1-2; D is unclear. Germline V gene lookup returns CDR1 MDHEN and CDR2 SYDVKM. The CDR3 is made up of 14 amino acids. With 4 bases removed from V and 3 bases from J, the gap between germline ends came to 12 bases.

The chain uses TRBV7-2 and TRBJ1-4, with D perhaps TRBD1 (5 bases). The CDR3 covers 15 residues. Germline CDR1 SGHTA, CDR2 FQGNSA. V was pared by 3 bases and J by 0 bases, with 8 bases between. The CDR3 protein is CASSLQGTTNEKLFF. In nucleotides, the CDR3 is TGTGCCAGCAGCTTGCAGGGCACAACTAATGAAAAACTGTTTTTT.

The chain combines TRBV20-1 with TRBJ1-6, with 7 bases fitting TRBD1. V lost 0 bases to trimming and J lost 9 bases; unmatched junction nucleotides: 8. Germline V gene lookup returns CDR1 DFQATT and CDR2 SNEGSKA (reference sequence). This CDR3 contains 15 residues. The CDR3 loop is CSARDHRGESSPLHF. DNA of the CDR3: TGCAGTGCTAGAGACCACAGGGGAGAGAGTTCACCCCTCCACTTT.

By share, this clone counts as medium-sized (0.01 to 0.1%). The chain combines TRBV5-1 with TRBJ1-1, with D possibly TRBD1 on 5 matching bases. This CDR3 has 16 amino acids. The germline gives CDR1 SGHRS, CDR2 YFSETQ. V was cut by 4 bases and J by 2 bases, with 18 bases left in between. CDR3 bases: TGCGCCAGCAGCCCCACGGTGGGGCCGCTAAACACTGAAGCTTTCTTT. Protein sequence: CASSPTVGPLNTEAFF.

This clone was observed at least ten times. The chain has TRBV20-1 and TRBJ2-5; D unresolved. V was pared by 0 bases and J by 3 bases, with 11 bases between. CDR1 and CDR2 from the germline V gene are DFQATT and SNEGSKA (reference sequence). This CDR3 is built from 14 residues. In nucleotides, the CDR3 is TGCAGTGCTAGAGACTTTGGGGTCGAAGAGACCCAGTACTTC. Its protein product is CSARDFGVEETQYF.

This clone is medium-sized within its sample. This chain's CDR3 is CASRLNTDTQYF. The CDR3 nucleotides read TGCGCCAGCAGACTGAACACAGATACGCAGTATTTT. The J gene is TRBJ2-3, the V gene TRBV5-1; no reliable D call. Trimming removed 5 bases at V and 2 bases at J, with 6 bases between. The CDR3 is 12 residues long. Germline CDR1 and CDR2: SGHRS and YFSETQ.

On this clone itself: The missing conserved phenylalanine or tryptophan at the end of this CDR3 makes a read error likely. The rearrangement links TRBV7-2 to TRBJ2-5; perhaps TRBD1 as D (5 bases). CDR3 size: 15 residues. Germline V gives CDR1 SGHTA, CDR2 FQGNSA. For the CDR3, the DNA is TGTGCCAGCATCTTAGCTAGGGGTTCAGCCGAGACCCAGTACTTA. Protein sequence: CASILARGSAETQYL.